A selection of T cell receptor beta chains follows, all from one sample in a study of cytotoxic CD8 clonotypes in ibrutinib-treated CLL. TCRdb keeps only in-frame clones here, not all; method: immunoSEQ multiplex PCR. The table has more than 200,000 clones, approximately 75% seen once. The sample consisted of PBMCs, taken after 12 months of ibrutinib treatment. The source of these receptors is a human donor with chronic lymphocytic leukemia. Each CDR3 is given with its conserved first and last residue. Fields, in order: V gene, clone size, CDR3 protein. Expanded clones are given a class, and other clones once, few, many or no size at all.

TRBV5-1 | . | CASSFSGEGNEQFF
TRBV27 | . | CASSAAGTGYQPQHF
TRBV7-9 | few | CATRSGNTEAFF
TRBV4-1 | . | CASSPRVGQPQHF
TRBV6-5 | once | CASSYSRVLMSEAFF
TRBV7-6 | . | CASSLHRGEQYF
TRBV6-1 | . | CASTADRGIDGYTF
TRBV6-5 | few | CASSYAQGRNSPLHF
TRBV12-5 | . | CASGWGQGEAFF
TRBV20-1 | few | CSGWDNEQFF
TRBV11-3 | . | CASSGLGGHEQYF
TRBV5-4 | . | CASSSTGGNVEKLFF
TRBV15 | once | CATLLSGSETQYF
TRBV14 | . | CASTQGGGYNEQFF
TRBV27 | . | CASSRGDRNIQYF
TRBV28 | few | CASSMFRGGMNTEAFF
TRBV6-1 | . | CASIQGWSSYEQYF
TRBV25-1 | . | CASSATGTGILEQYF
TRBV4-1 | . | CASSQVVGGAETQYF
TRBV6-6 | . | CASRTGTHDYEQYF
TRBV18 | . | CASSLRLAGLYEQYF
TRBV11-2 | . | CASSQIKSVEQYF
TRBV19 | few | CASHQGASQPQHF
TRBV7-9 | few | CASSPTGDTEAFF
TRBV19 | . | CASKRTDNQPQHF
TRBV5-1 | . | CATNLGDREQETQYF